These 9 T cell receptor beta chains were all obtained from the same sample, sequenced in a study of blood T cell repertoires in COVID-19. Only in-frame clones appear in the TCRdb table, and some are missing; sequencing was by immunoSEQ multiplex PCR. The sample yields around 150,000 clones, roughly 90% seen once. The sequenced sample consisted of peripheral blood. Receptors were obtained from a man aged 60-69 years with acute or convalescent COVID-19.

V gene TRBV9 combines with J gene TRBJ2-7; weak D call: TRBD2 (6 bases). The length of the CDR3 is 13 residues. In germline, CDR1 is SGDLS, CDR2 YYNGEE. Trimming cost V 0 bases and J 6 bases, with 10 bases left between them. CDR3 region: CASSVGGLGEQYF. CDR3 nucleotides: TGTGCCAGCAGCGTAGGGGGACTTGGCGAGCAGTACTTC. The complete variable domain, with remaining parts taken from reference TRBV9 and TRBJ2-7, reads DSGVTQTPKHLITATGQRVTLRCSPRSGDLSVYWYQQSLDQGLQFLIQYYNGEERAKGNILERFSAQQFPDLHSELNLSSLELGDSALYFCASSVGGLGEQYFGPGTRLTVT.

This clone was seen only a few times. The rearrangement uses TRBV5-1 and TRBJ2-3, with a tentative D call TRBD2 (6 bases). Germline CDR1 and CDR2: SGHRS and YFSETQ. This CDR3 is built from 16 residues. Deletions cut 2 bases from V and 2 bases from J, with 15 bases between. This CDR3 is CASSLRAGTTTDTQYF. DNA for the CDR3: TGCGCCAGCAGCTTAAGGGCGGGAACGACCACAGATACGCAGTATTTT.

The J gene is TRBJ2-7, the V gene TRBV5-1; 9 bases fit TRBD2. Germline loops: CDR1 SGHRS, CDR2 YFSETQ. The CDR3 runs to 15 residues. V trimming: 3 bases; J trimming: 1 base; junction bases outside the gene matches: 5. As DNA, the CDR3 is TGCGCCAGCAGCTCCGGACTAGCGATTTCCTACGAGCAGTACTTC. Its protein product is CASSSGLAISYEQYF. Combining the CDR3 with reference TRBV5-1 and TRBJ2-7 gives the whole variable domain KAGVTQTPRYLIKTRGQQVTLSCSPISGHRSVSWYQQTPGQGLQFLFEYFSETQRNKGNFPGRFSGRQFSNSRSEMNVSTLELGDSALYLCASSSGLAISYEQYFGPGTRLTVT.

This chain connects TRBV6-6 to TRBJ1-2; no clear D gene. The V gene lost 0 bases and the J gene lost 0 bases, with 11 bases spanning the gap. Germline V lookup: CDR1 MNHNY, CDR2 SVGAGI (reference sequence). The CDR3 is made up of 16 amino acids. In DNA, the CDR3 is TGTGCCAGCAGTTACTCGGAAGTGACACCTAACTATGGCTACACCTTC. Amino acid sequence: CASSYSEVTPNYGYTF.

The CDR3 DNA is TGTGCCAGCAGTTACGGGGGCCAGAGGAACACCGGGGAGCTGTTTTTT. Protein: CASSYGGQRNTGELFF. The chain employs TRBV6-5 and TRBJ2-2, with D possibly being TRBD1 (6 bases). V was cut by 2 bases and J by 1 base, with 11 bases left in between. Germline-derived CDR1 and CDR2 are MNHEY and SVGAGI. This CDR3 region has 16 residues.

V usage is TRBV4-1 and J usage is TRBJ2-7, with TRBD1 matching over 8 bases. Germline CDR1 and CDR2: MGHRA and YSYEKL. This CDR3 comprises 15 residues. The V and J ends lost 4 bases and 10 bases, in that order; junction bases with no gene match: 15. CDR3 nucleotide sequence: TGCGCCAGCAGCCCCTCTCCGGGACAGGCCTCAGGACAGTACTTC. It codes for CASSPSPGQASGQYF.

The V gene is TRBV11-2, the J gene TRBJ1-6; 8 nucleotides line up with TRBD1. V lost 3 bases to trimming and J lost 7 bases; unmatched junction nucleotides: 2. CDR3 size: 14 residues. Germline V gene data show CDR1 as SGHAT and CDR2 as FQNNGV. This CDR3 is CASSLQGANSPLHF. DNA for the CDR3: TGTGCCAGCAGCTTGCAGGGGGCGAATTCACCCCTCCACTTT. Full variable domain (rest looked up from reference TRBV11-2 and TRBJ1-6): EAGVAQSPRYKIIEKRQSVAFWCNPISGHATLYWYQQILGQGPKLLIQFQNNGVVDDSQLPKDRFSAERLKGVDSTLKIQPAKLEDSAVYLCASSLQGANSPLHFGNGTRLTVT.

The V call is TRBV14, the J call TRBJ2-1; unclear D gene. The CDR3 sequence is 16 residues long. Germline assignment: CDR1 SGHDN and CDR2 FVKESK. The V end was cut by 1 base, the J end by 6 bases, with 16 bases between. As DNA, the CDR3 is TGTGCCAGCAGCCAAGCTGGCAGCCCTAGGTTCAATGAGCAGTTCTTC. It codes for CASSQAGSPRFNEQFF.

J is TRBJ2-3 and V is TRBV9; 10 positions match TRBD2. This CDR3 has 17 amino acids. CDR1 is SGDLS, CDR2 YYNGEE, per germline. With V trimmed by 3 bases and J by 1 base, 8 bases remained unmatched. CDR3 nucleotide sequence: TGTGCCAGCAGCGCCGGGCCCCTAGCGGGGGGCACAGATACGCAGTATTTT. Its translation is CASSAGPLAGGTDTQYF.